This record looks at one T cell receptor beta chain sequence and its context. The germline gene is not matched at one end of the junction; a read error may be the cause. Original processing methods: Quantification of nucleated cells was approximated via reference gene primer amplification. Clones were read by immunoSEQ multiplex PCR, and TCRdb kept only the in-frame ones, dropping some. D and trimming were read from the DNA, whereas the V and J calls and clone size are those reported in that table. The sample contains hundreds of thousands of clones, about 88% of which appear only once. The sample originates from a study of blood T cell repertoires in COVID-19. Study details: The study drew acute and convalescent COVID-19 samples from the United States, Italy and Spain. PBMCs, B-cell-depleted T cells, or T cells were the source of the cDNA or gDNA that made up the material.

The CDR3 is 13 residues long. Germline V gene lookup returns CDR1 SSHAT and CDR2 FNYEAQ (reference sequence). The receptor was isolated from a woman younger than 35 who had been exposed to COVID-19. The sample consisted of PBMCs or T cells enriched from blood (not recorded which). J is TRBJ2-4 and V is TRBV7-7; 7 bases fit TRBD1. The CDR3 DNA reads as TGTGCTAGCAGCCAAGGGACAGAAAACATTCAGTACTTC. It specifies CASSQGTENIQYF.